This T cell receptor (beta chain) was identified during a study of cytomegalovirus exposure and HLA in healthy donors (dated by TCRdb to about 2017). Turning to the overall study: An earlier analysis of fewer than 750 of the donors reported about 260 Gb of sequence data and around 100 million unique TCR beta sequences obtained from some 170 million T cells. Around 320 gigabases of sequencing data and tens of millions of unique TCR sequences were included in an early release covering roughly 600 HLA-typed donors. Of the 350 to 450 genotyped donors, roughly 80% were placed in the genetic ancestry cluster associated with self-reported Caucasian donors. The study aimed to test whether signatures of past pathogen exposure could be identified by cataloging public T cell receptors. The study profiled the T cell repertoires of 500 to 800 subjects by immunosequencing and related them to cytomegalovirus serostatus. In addition to the first cohort of about 650 subjects, a separate validation cohort of 120 different subjects was used. To predict cytomegalovirus infection status, the study brought together high-throughput TCR immunosequencing, statistical association of individual TCRs with disease status, and machine learning. In a later analysis, previously published TCR beta repertoires from several hundred donors were re-analyzed and high-resolution HLA genotyping was added so that TCR occurrence patterns could be studied. Rather than using new phenotypic data, the later analysis identified candidate immune exposures from TCR beta sequences and from how often those sequences occurred across donors. In an earlier analysis of more than 550 of the donors, high-throughput TCR beta sequencing was used to judge whether each TCR beta V gene segment behaved as functional or pseudogenic. Donor age, sex, ethnicity and CMV serostatus were compiled together with the repertoire data. A later genetic analysis took genome-wide SNP genotypes for about 60% of the roughly 670 donors and used that subset as a discovery cohort. Every discovery cohort repertoire had been produced on one sequencing platform. Both class I and class II loci were covered by HLA typing, at four-digit resolution. Typing coverage differed by locus: A, B, C, DRB1 and DQB1 were typed in roughly 620-630 donors, DQA1 in 500 to 550, DPA1 in 606, and DPB1 in 400 to 480. Roughly five DR-DQ haplotypes were handled as single units for association and clustering, since linkage in the cohort was strong. On average, over 200,000 unique TCR beta nucleotide sequences were sequenced per donor among 300 to 500 genotyped donors of the cohort, with around 19% of those sequences being non-productive. The paper's findings and limits, for the study overall: A later analysis found that TCR association rates varied across HLA loci, with DRB1 alleles showing the most associated TCRs and HLA-C alleles the fewest. Because the 87-base-pair reads could not distinguish some IMGT-functional V segments, including TRBV6-2 and TRBV6-3, those segments were excluded. In this cohort, only TCR beta chains were sequenced, and detectable features were limited by the absence of alpha or paired-chain data. An earlier analysis of roughly 570 of the donors showed that most TCR beta V segments appeared in productive rearrangements either about 87% or about 30% of the time, which broadly matched IMGT annotations. Most TCR sequences were seen in very few donors, while some public TCRs were found in many individuals. For the cohort, immune exposure information was limited to CMV serostatus. The study listed 170 or so TCR beta chains as associated with cytomegalovirus. The earlier analysis of around 600 of the donors excluded roughly 16 rarely observed V segments, including chromosome 9 orphons, because counts were too low. A cluster of highly shared sequence variants was judged likely to represent a technical artifact of the sequencing pipeline. Most CMV-associated TCR beta chains appeared to be HLA-restricted in a later analysis, and the HLA associations seemed to be driven largely by CMV exposure. A further reported finding was that TCR beta sequences accurately predicted the HLA-A and HLA-B alleles for most subjects in the first cohort. In a later analysis, more than 15,000 TCR beta sequences were associated with specific HLA alleles at a false discovery rate of 0.05. Because HLA typing was unavailable for some donors at each locus, only the typed subset was used in association tests. The authors suggested that the approach could potentially be generalized to other disease states and immunological phenotypes. Presence/absence analyses assumed roughly uniform sequencing depth across donors, an assumption that may not hold. Several of the top co-occurrence clusters appeared to be linked to parvovirus B19, influenza, CMV and Epstein-Barr virus, according to a later analysis. In vitro tests confirmed that a few of the cytomegalovirus-associated TCR beta chains recognize cytomegalovirus antigens. In a later analysis, HLA-associated TCR beta chains were found to be more clonally expanded and to have lower generation probabilities than equally common non-associated chains. Correlated functional status among segregating V segments might reflect linkage disequilibrium, but an unknown experimental factor could not be ruled out. When HLA alleles, especially DR and DQ, strongly co-occurred, attributing TCR associations to individual alleles was difficult. A later genetic analysis reported fewer N-insertions in productive TCRs among donors in an Asian-associated ancestry cluster than the roughly 650-donor mean. V-gene and J-gene trimming of TCR beta chains was associated with a missense DCLRE1C variant in a later genetic analysis, and the association was replicated in an independent cohort. Cytomegalovirus status was reported to be diagnosed by the classifier with high specificity and sensitivity in both the original and validation cohorts.

The germline V gene provides CDR1 MNHEY and CDR2 SVGAGI. The CDR3 runs 14 amino acids, cysteine and phenylalanine included. Here the CDR3 DNA is all that survives: 42 bases in frame from base 1. A distance of 19 bases separates the germline ends of V and J, which lose 6 bases and 13 bases respectively. The cohort consisted of 600 or so healthy bone marrow donors. Cohort members were all nominally healthy when sampled, although unrecorded immune exposures were likely present. The donor tested CMV seropositive, placing the donor among the 310 or so seropositive members of the cohort. A peripheral blood sample was provided by each donor, and peripheral blood mononuclear cells were used for TCR beta sequencing. Genomic DNA was extracted from the blood cell samples with the Qiagen DNeasy Blood Extraction Kit. About this clone: Its target antigen remains unknown. There are no base qualities to consult, and no much larger clone falls within one base.

The library was produced with the immunoSEQ multiplex PCR assay. A mixture of 60 forward primers for TCR Vbeta segments and 13 reverse primers for TCR Jbeta segments was used in the multiplex PCR. Amplification of the CDR3 region of rearranged TCR beta genes was performed with a multiplex PCR assay on genomic DNA. The Illumina HiSeq System was used to sequence the amplified TCR beta libraries as 87-base-pair reads. As for the authors' bioinformatics: Across the 666 repertoires, a later analysis counted about 81 million unique TCR beta chains, 9.5 million to 13 million of which were shared by at least two donors. To remove PCR and sequencing errors, raw reads were error-corrected and collapsed into unique sequences using a nearest-neighbor algorithm that merged closely related sequences. Alignment of CDR3 sequences to IMGT reference sequences was used to assign V, D and J gene segments. Each retained sequence needed at least a six-nucleotide match to both a V gene segment and a J gene segment. Rearrangements were called productive when the CDR3 lacked stop codons and stayed in frame with V and J; all others were non-productive. CDR3 was defined by IMGT convention, running from the second conserved V-encoded cysteine to the conserved J-encoded phenylalanine. The earlier analysis of about 640 of the donors excluded any sequence lacking an unambiguous match to a single V gene segment. In an earlier analysis of 587 of the donors, V segments were called functional above 56.7% productive rearrangements and were called segregating when the between-donor standard deviation exceeded 5%. To diagnose cytomegalovirus status from the catalog of TCR beta chain sequences, a statistical classification framework was built. In a later analysis, TCR nucleotide sequences were compared against IMGT/GENE-DB human TR gene sequences so that V and J genes could be assigned. Using the TCRdist pipeline, a later analysis assigned CDR3 sequences along with most-parsimonious VDJ recombination scenarios. In a later analysis, each TCR beta chain was defined by its CDR3 amino acid sequence together with its V-gene family, and reads without a unique V-gene family were excluded. To address suspected cross-contamination and a sequencing artifact, a later analysis removed a few hundred highly shared, low-generation-probability nucleotide sequences. In a later analysis, a clonal expansion index was calculated for each public chain from normalized within-repertoire ranks of inferred template counts. In a later analysis, generation probabilities were computed with a VDJ recombination model fitted to out-of-frame rearrangements, and the resulting probabilities were checked against IGoR. In a later analysis, TCR-TCR, TCR-HLA and TCR-CMV co-occurrence was scored with hypergeometric tests, and a repertoire-size bias correction was applied to TCR pairs. In a later analysis, false discovery rates were estimated by permuting HLA or CMV assignments 20 times. A later analysis grouped co-occurring TCRs with DBSCAN, adding TCRdist sequence similarity when clustering within HLA-allele-positive subsets. Repertoires with fewer than 30,000 or more than 120,000 public chains were left out of co-occurrence clustering, as were about 5 repertoires with anomalous nucleotide sharing. The source is immuneACCESS, and TCRdb retained only in-frame sequences with V and J called. Part of the clones is not carried over; for the studies checked, unresolved V genes explain less than half of this, and the remainder is unexplained. V, J and clone size reflect that table, while D and trimming were determined from the DNA. For this sample there are roughly 180,000 clones; approximately 85% appear just once. The top ten hold approximately 8.5% of the sample.

The TCR comes from a man between 18 and 29 years old in good health and CMV-seropositive. The rearranged chain carries TRBV6-5 and TRBJ1-6; TRBD1 could be the D gene, as 5 bases match. Sequencing input: PBMCs. The CDR3 has the sequence CASRDGVSRGPLHF. The sequence in DNA is TGTGCCAGCAGGGACGGGGTTTCCCGGGGGCCCCTCCACTTT.